This TCR beta chain was obtained from a study of T cell clonality in common variable immunodeficiency. Overall study findings and caveats: Compared with healthy controls, CVID subjects showed increased TCRbeta clonality, mostly in about a third.

CVID and control samples used equivalent genomic DNA input. Some clones are missing from TCRdb's copy, which holds only in-frame ones; the method was immunoSEQ multiplex PCR. Observed in the sample are tens of thousands of clones, none of them singletons. This CDR3 comprises 14 residues. V lost 7 bases, J lost 5 bases, and 15 bases lay in between. CDR1 is LNHDA and CDR2 is SQIVND in the germline V gene (reference sequence). Points on this clone: Its antigen is unidentified. Sequencing ends 3 residues short of the CDR3 end; the germline J gene provides the rest.

The sample was peripheral blood mononuclear cells. The chain employs TRBV19 and TRBJ2-1; a weak D match, TRBD2 (6 bases). This receptor was identified in a person aged 18-69 years in good health. CDR3: CASTGLGTHNEQFF. The CDR3 DNA, read in part, is TGTGCCAGTACAGGCCTGGGGACTCACAATGAG.